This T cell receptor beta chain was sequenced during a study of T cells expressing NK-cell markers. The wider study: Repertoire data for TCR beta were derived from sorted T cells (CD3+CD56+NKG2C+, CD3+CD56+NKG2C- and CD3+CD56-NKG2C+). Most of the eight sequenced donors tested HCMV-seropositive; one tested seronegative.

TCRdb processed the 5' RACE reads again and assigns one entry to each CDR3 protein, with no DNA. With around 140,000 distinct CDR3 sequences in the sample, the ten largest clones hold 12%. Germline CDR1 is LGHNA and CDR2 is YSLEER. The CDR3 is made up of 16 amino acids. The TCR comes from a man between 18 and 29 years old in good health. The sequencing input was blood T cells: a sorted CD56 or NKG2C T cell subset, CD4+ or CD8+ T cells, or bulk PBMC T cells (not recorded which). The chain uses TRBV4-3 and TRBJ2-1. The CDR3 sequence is CASSQDREPTYNEQFF.